The 3 T cell receptor beta chains below were found in one sample sequenced in a study of T cell responses to AZD1222 COVID-19 vaccine. Sequencing used immunoSEQ multiplex PCR; TCRdb keeps in-frame clones, though not all of them. In the table there are 110,000 to 150,000 clones, roughly 91% of which are singletons. The starting material was peripheral blood, obtained on day 0 of AZD1222 vaccination. The receptors come from an adult in good health.

V usage is TRBV7-9 and J usage is TRBJ1-1; D uncertain. Deletions cut 5 bases from V and 7 bases from J, with 11 bases between. Per the germline V gene, CDR1 is SEHNR and CDR2 is FQNEAQ (reference sequence). The CDR3 sequence is 12 residues long. The CDR3 nucleotides are TGTGCCAGCAGCCCCCGGACGGGTGAAGCTTTCTTT. Translated: CASSPRTGEAFF. Full variable domain (missing parts from reference TRBV7-9 and TRBJ1-1): DTGVSQNPRHKITKRGQNVTFRCDPISEHNRLYWYRQTLGQGPEFLTYFQNEAQLEKSRLLSDRFSAERPKGSFSTLEIQRTEQGDSAMYLCASSPRTGEAFFGQGTRLTVV.

The rearrangement links TRBV18 to TRBJ1-2; TRBD1 matches 8 bases. Germline lookup yields CDR1 KGHSH and CDR2 LQKENI. The CDR3 runs 15 residues. V trimming: 2 bases; J trimming: 0 bases; junction bases outside the gene matches: 2. In DNA form, the CDR3 reads TGTGCCAGCTCACCATCGGGACAGGCTAACTATGGCTACACCTTC. As protein: CASSPSGQANYGYTF.

V usage is TRBV5-1 and J usage is TRBJ2-5; D not resolved. Germline assignment: CDR1 SGHRS and CDR2 YFSETQ. V lost 4 bases and J lost 5, with 9 bases in between. The CDR3 is made up of 12 amino acids. The CDR3 DNA sequence: TGCGCCAGCAGCGTTCCCAGCGAGACCCAGTACTTC. Translation: CASSVPSETQYF.